The sequence of this T cell receptor beta chain was determined in a study of T cell responses to AZD1222 COVID-19 vaccine. Notes on the study in general: The study found Spike-specific TCR breadth and depth rose after two AZD1222 doses. Baseline seropositivity occurred in only six AZD1222 recipients.

The CDR3 has 14 amino acids. Between the trimmed V and J ends, which lost 0 bases and 8 bases, there was a span of 11 bases. Germline V gene sequence: CDR1 LGHDT, CDR2 YNNKEL (reference sequence). Comment on this clone: Its cognate antigen is unknown.

The method was immunoSEQ multiplex PCR; TCRdb's version includes in-frame clones alone and lacks a portion of them. Here the sample spans some 130,000 clones, about 93% being singletons. This sequence was found in an adult who received the AZD1222 COVID-19 vaccine. The source material was peripheral blood, sampled 28 days after the second AZD1222 dose. The chain links TRBV3-1 (or the pseudogene TRBV3-2) to TRBJ2-1; D assignment may be TRBD1 or TRBD2 (5 bases each). CDR3 nucleotides: TGTGCCAGCAGCCAAGATAATCGGGGCGATGAGCAGTTCTTC. Translated: CASSQDNRGDEQFF.